This T cell receptor beta chain comes out of a study of cytomegalovirus exposure and HLA in healthy donors (dated by TCRdb to the late 2010s). About the study as a whole: According to an earlier analysis of 587 of the donors, some 170 million T cells yielded some 110 million unique TCR beta sequences and about 300 Gb of sequence data. In a later genetic analysis, genome-wide SNP genotypes for about three fifths of the 666 donors were used, and that subset was treated as a discovery cohort. Along with the roughly 700-subject first cohort, a separate validation cohort of around 120 different subjects was used. The genetic ancestry cluster associated with self-reported Caucasian donors included approximately 85% of the roughly 390 genotyped donors. Typing coverage differed by locus: A, B, C, DRB1 and DQB1 were typed in about 620-630 donors, DQA1 in about 500, DPA1 in around 600, and DPB1 in roughly 470. Among about 390 genotyped donors of the cohort, an average of approximately 250,000 unique TCR beta nucleotide sequences were sequenced per donor, 15% to 20% of them non-productive. A few DR-DQ haplotypes were treated as single units for association and clustering because of strong linkage in the cohort. High-throughput TCR immunosequencing, statistical association of individual TCRs with disease status, and machine learning were combined to predict cytomegalovirus infection status. Rather than using new phenotypic data, the later analysis identified candidate immune exposures from TCR beta sequences and from how often those sequences occurred across donors. In an earlier analysis of around 540 of the donors, high-throughput TCR beta sequencing was used to judge whether each TCR beta V gene segment behaved as functional or pseudogenic. All discovery cohort repertoires had been generated using a single sequencing platform. Using immunosequencing, the study profiled T cell repertoires from roughly 650 subjects and related those repertoires to cytomegalovirus serostatus. To study patterns of TCR occurrence, a later analysis re-analyzed previously published TCR beta repertoires from around 700 donors and added high-resolution HLA genotyping. Alongside the repertoire data, information on donor age, sex, ethnicity and CMV serostatus was compiled. An early release covering roughly 600 HLA-typed donors comprised around 300 gigabases of sequencing data and 85 million or so unique TCR sequences. HLA typing covered class I and class II loci at four-digit resolution. The study aimed to test whether cataloging public T cell receptors could reveal signatures of past pathogen exposure. Summary of the overall study and its limitations: Cytomegalovirus status was reported to be diagnosed by the classifier with high specificity and sensitivity in both the original and validation cohorts. Some IMGT-functional V segments, including TRBV6-2 and TRBV6-3, could not be distinguished by the 87-base-pair reads and were therefore excluded. Because HLA typing was missing for some donors at each locus, association tests included only the typed subset. A later analysis associated 15,000 to 20,000 TCR beta sequences with specific HLA alleles at a false discovery rate of 0.05. Across donors, most TCR sequences were observed very rarely, whereas some public TCRs were present in many individuals. According to a later analysis, most CMV-associated TCR beta chains appeared to be HLA-restricted, and the HLA associations seemed to be driven largely by CMV exposure. In a later analysis, HLA-associated TCR beta chains showed more clonal expansion and lower generation probabilities than non-associated chains that were equally common. A later genetic analysis associated a missense DCLRE1C variant with V-gene and J-gene trimming of TCR beta chains, and an independent cohort replicated the association. The study gave a list of 150 to 200 TCR beta chains associated with cytomegalovirus. According to the authors, the approach could potentially be generalized to other disease states and immunological phenotypes. In this cohort, only TCR beta chains were sequenced, and detectable features were limited by the absence of alpha or paired-chain data. Assigning TCR associations to individual alleles was difficult when HLA alleles, especially DR and DQ, strongly co-occurred. Compared with the approximately 700-donor mean, donors in an Asian-associated ancestry cluster had fewer N-insertions in productive TCRs, according to a later genetic analysis. A later analysis reported that several top co-occurrence clusters appeared linked to parvovirus B19, influenza, CMV and Epstein-Barr virus. A further reported finding was that TCR beta sequences accurately predicted the HLA-A and HLA-B alleles for most subjects in the first cohort. Because counts were too low, seventeen rarely observed V segments, including chromosome 9 orphons, were left out of the earlier analysis of 500 to 750 of the donors. Broadly in line with IMGT annotations, most TCR beta V segments showed up in productive rearrangements about 87% or about 30% of the time in an earlier analysis of several hundred of the donors. A cluster of highly shared sequence variants was judged likely to be a technical artifact of the sequencing pipeline. A few of the identified cytomegalovirus-associated TCR beta chains were confirmed in vitro to be specific for cytomegalovirus antigens. Roughly uniform sequencing depth across donors was assumed in presence/absence analyses, although this assumption may not hold. A later analysis found that TCR association rates varied across HLA loci, with DRB1 alleles showing the most associated TCRs and HLA-C alleles the fewest. The only immune exposure information available for the cohort was CMV serostatus. Correlated functional status among segregating V segments might reflect linkage disequilibrium, but an unknown experimental factor could not be ruled out.

Library preparation used the immunoSEQ multiplex PCR assay. For the multiplex PCR, a mixture combining 60 forward primers for TCR Vbeta segments and 13 reverse primers for TCR Jbeta segments was used. The CDR3 region of rearranged TCR beta genes was amplified from genomic DNA by a multiplex PCR assay. The Illumina HiSeq System was used to sequence the amplified TCR beta libraries as 87-base-pair reads. From the authors' description of their analysis: A later analysis counted tens of millions of unique TCR beta chains across the 666 repertoires, and around 9.9 million of these chains were shared by at least two donors. To remove PCR and sequencing errors, raw reads were error-corrected and collapsed into unique sequences using a nearest-neighbor algorithm that merged closely related sequences. To assign V, D and J gene segments, CDR3 sequences were aligned to IMGT reference sequences. For a sequence to be retained, at least a six-nucleotide match to both a V gene segment and a J gene segment was required. A rearrangement counted as productive if the CDR3 had no stop codons and remained in frame with V and J, and every other rearrangement counted as non-productive. CDR3 was defined by IMGT convention, running from the second conserved V-encoded cysteine to the conserved J-encoded phenylalanine. The earlier analysis of about 620 of the donors excluded sequences that lacked an unambiguous match to a single V gene segment. An earlier analysis of several hundred of the donors classified V segments as functional when productive rearrangements were above 56.7% and as segregating when the standard deviation between donors was above 5%. A statistical classification framework was built for diagnosing cytomegalovirus status from the catalog of TCR beta chain sequences. In a later analysis, TCR nucleotide sequences were compared against IMGT/GENE-DB human TR gene sequences so that V and J genes could be assigned. The TCRdist pipeline was used in a later analysis to assign CDR3 sequences and most-parsimonious VDJ recombination scenarios. A later analysis defined each TCR beta chain by its CDR3 amino acid sequence plus V-gene family, and excluded reads lacking a unique V-gene family. To address suspected cross-contamination and a sequencing artifact, a later analysis removed a few hundred highly shared, low-generation-probability nucleotide sequences. In a later analysis, a clonal expansion index for each public chain was calculated from normalized within-repertoire ranks of inferred template counts. In a later analysis, generation probabilities were computed using a VDJ recombination model fitted to out-of-frame rearrangements, and the results were checked against IGoR. A later analysis scored TCR-TCR, TCR-HLA and TCR-CMV co-occurrence with hypergeometric tests, applying a repertoire-size bias correction to TCR pairs. In a later analysis, false discovery rates were estimated by permuting HLA or CMV assignments 20 times. In a later analysis, co-occurring TCRs were grouped using DBSCAN, and TCRdist sequence similarity was added for clustering within HLA-allele-positive subsets. Co-occurrence clustering excluded repertoires with fewer than 30,000 or more than 120,000 public chains, plus five with anomalous nucleotide sharing. The table comes from immuneACCESS by way of TCRdb, which keeps in-frame sequences with V and J called. Part of the clones is missing from these tables; in studies checked, under half for an unresolved V gene and the rest for unknown reasons. The V and J calls and clone size come from that table; D and trimming were worked out from the DNA. This sample is represented by about 170,000 clones; around 80% of them were singletons. The top ten clones comprise under 5% of the sample.

The cohort comprised some 700 healthy bone marrow donors. At the time of sampling, all cohort members were nominally healthy, though unrecorded immune exposures were likely present. The donor was CMV seropositive and was included in the group of 250 to 350 seropositive cohort members. Every donor gave a peripheral blood sample, and the peripheral blood mononuclear cells from that sample were used for TCR beta sequencing. Genomic DNA was extracted from the blood cell samples with the Qiagen DNeasy Blood Extraction Kit. The CDR3 runs 15 amino acids, cysteine and phenylalanine included. The entry retains the CDR3 DNA only, 45 bases that are in frame from base 1. The CDR1 and CDR2 encoded by the germline V gene (reference sequence) are SGHNT and YYREEE. The junction carries 20 bases between V and J, which are trimmed by 10 bases and 1 base respectively. This clone was counted once. No cognate antigen has been identified for it. The sample holds no much larger clone one base away, and base qualities are not on file.

Sequencing used PBMCs. Recombination joined TRBV5-4 with TRBJ1-1, with the identity of the D gene unclear. The source is a woman aged 50 to 60 in good health and CMV-seropositive. The DNA sequence follows: TGTGCCGTCAAATCACCGGGGAATGAGAACACTGAAGCTTTCTTT. The encoded protein is CAVKSPGNENTEAFF. The full variable domain, with segments outside the CDR3 supplied by the reference TRBV5-4 and TRBJ1-1 proteins, appears as ETGVTQSPTHLIKTRGQQVTLRCSSQSGHNTVSWYQQALGQGPQFIFQYYREEENGRGNFPPRFSGLQFPNYSSELNVNALELDDSALYLCAVKSPGNENTEAFFGQGTRLTVV.